Following are 13 T cell receptor beta chains from one sample sequenced in a study of human T cells and chemical hapten exposure. TCRdb ran MiXCR on the RACE reads and lists one entry per CDR3 protein. The sample holds 75,000 to 100,000 distinct CDR3 sequences, under 15% seen once. Stated time point: patch test 1, 2 weeks after DPC sensitization. As to treatment: therapeutic diphenylcyclopropenone sensitization with weekly scalp DPC. The material sequenced was whole blood, taken in connection with sensitization to the hapten diphenylcyclopropenone (DPC). The receptors shown here come from a woman in her forties with alopecia areata. Some clones in this sample may be carry-over from other donors' samples.

This chain joins TRBV6-4 and TRBJ2-1; TRBD1 matches 9 bases. This CDR3 comprises 15 residues. V shed 8 bases and J 6 bases; nucleotides not matched to a gene: 11. CDR1 MRHNA and CDR2 SNTAGT come from the germline V gene. This CDR3 reads CASASQGASSNEQFF. Written as DNA, the CDR3 is TGTGCCAGCGCCTCACAGGGGGCGTCGTCCAATGAGCAGTTCTTC.

As to this clonotype: A much larger clone is a single base away; this may be a read error. The chain links TRBV29-1 to TRBJ2-1; 7 nucleotides align to TRBD2. CDR3 length: 14 residues. Germline CDR1 is SQVTM and CDR2 is ANQGSEA. This CDR3 reads CGVVWQGGENEQFF. DNA for the CDR3: TGCGGCGTTGTATGGCAGGGAGGGGAGAATGAGCAGTTCTTC.

There are a few counts of this clonotype. The CDR3 region is CASSPLSGRGADTQYF. CDR3 nucleotides: TGTGCCAGCAGCCCCCTTAGCGGGAGAGGGGCAGATACGCAGTATTTT. This sequence joins TRBV7-9 and TRBJ2-3, with 9 bases fitting TRBD2. There are 16 residues in the CDR3. After removal of 5 bases from V and 4 bases from J, the junction contained 10 bases not matched to a gene. Looked up from germline, CDR1 is SEHNR and CDR2 is FQNEAQ (reference sequence).

The chain has TRBV6-5 and TRBJ2-3; D perhaps matches TRBD2 (5 bases). CDR3 length: 13 residues. Germline CDR1 MNHEY, CDR2 SVGAGI. Trimming took 6 bases from V and 8 from J, leaving 15 bases between them. For the CDR3, the DNA is TGTGCCAGCAGGCCCCCGGGGAGACTTACGCAGTATTTT. It translates to CASRPPGRLTQYF.

The chain uses TRBV4-2 and TRBJ2-3, with a weak D call TRBD2 (5 bases). Germline loops: CDR1 LGHNA, CDR2 YNFKEQ. There are 13 residues in the CDR3. The V end lost 4 bases, the J end lost 6 bases, and 11 bases lay between the germline ends. The DNA for the CDR3 is TGTGCCAGCAGCCCGACGAGGGTCGATACGCAGTATTTT. It is translated as CASSPTRVDTQYF.

There are a few counts of this clonotype. The chain combines TRBV7-8 with TRBJ2-2; TRBD2 matches at 10 bases. The germline V gene encodes CDR1 SGHVS and CDR2 FQNEAQ. After removal of 5 bases from V and 4 bases from J, the junction contained 10 bases not matched to a gene. This CDR3 is 17 amino acids long. The CDR3, as DNA: TGTGCCAGCAGCCGTAATCTAGCGGGAGAAGGCACCGGGGAGCTGTTTTTT. Protein: CASSRNLAGEGTGELFF. Full variable domain (outside the CDR3, taken from reference TRBV7-8 and TRBJ2-2): GAGVSQSPRYKVAKRGQDVALRCDPISGHVSLFWYQQALGQGPEFLTYFQNEAQLDKSGLPSDRFFAERPEGSVSTLKIQRTQQEDSAVYLCASSRNLAGEGTGELFFGEGSRLTVL.

This clonotype was counted only a few times. V and J are TRBV29-1 and TRBJ2-7; D ambiguous. CDR3 length: 11 residues. The V and J ends lost 3 bases and 3 bases respectively, with 6 bases between them. Germline-derived CDR1 and CDR2 are SQVTM and ANQGSEA. CDR3 nucleotide sequence: TGCAGCGTTGAGACGTACTACGAGCAGTACTTC. This sequence encodes CSVETYYEQYF.

This clonotype came up many times. This chain links TRBV3-2 with TRBJ2-1; the table calls TRBD2, which could not be checked here. TRBV3-2 is deemed a pseudogene. The CDR3 totals 18 residues. The CDR3 loop is CASSHLEGREAPYNEQFF. In nucleotides, the CDR3 is TGTGCCAGCAGCCACCTGGAAGGGCGGGAGGCCCCCTACAATGAGCAGTTCTTC.

The V call is TRBV12-3 or TRBV12-4, the J call TRBJ2-1; 8 bases agree with TRBD2. The CDR3 totals 15 residues. V was pared by 6 bases and J by 6 bases, with 10 bases of the junction left unmatched. CDR3 protein: CASSLGLVSLNEQFF. CDR3 nucleotide sequence: TGTGCCAGCAGCCTGGGACTAGTTTCCCTCAATGAGCAGTTCTTC.

This clonotype was counted at least ten times. The CDR3 reads CASSLLAYTEAFF. CDR3 nucleotides: TGTGCCAGCAGCCTCCTAGCGTACACTGAAGCTTTCTTT. V is TRBV7-3 and J is TRBJ1-1; no definite D call. V lost 5 bases, J lost 3 bases, and 10 bases lay in between. The CDR3 loop spans 13 amino acids. The germline V gene encodes CDR1 SGHTA and CDR2 FQGTGA.

Many counts were recorded for this clonotype. The chain recombines TRBV20-1 with TRBJ2-5; D perhaps matches TRBD1 (5 bases). The V gene lost 6 bases and the J gene lost 0 bases, with 11 bases spanning the gap. This CDR3 has 13 amino acids. Germline lookup yields CDR1 DFQATT and CDR2 SNEGSKA (reference sequence). Here the CDR3 reads CSAYAGNQETQYF. For the CDR3, the DNA is TGCAGTGCGTATGCAGGGAACCAAGAGACCCAGTACTTC.

The rearrangement uses TRBV7-6 and TRBJ2-2; no reliable D call. Germline V gene sequence: CDR1 SGHVS, CDR2 FNYEAQ. The V gene lost 5 bases and the J gene lost 5 bases, with 12 bases spanning the gap. This CDR3 has 14 amino acids. The CDR3 reads CASSDGERTGELFF. The CDR3 coding sequence is TGTGCCAGCAGCGATGGGGAAAGGACCGGGGAGCTGTTTTTT.

This clonotype was observed at least ten times. The CDR3 loop is CASSPGDRPYEQYF. CDR3 DNA sequence: TGTGCCAGCAGTCCGGGGGACAGGCCCTACGAGCAGTACTTC. The chain combines TRBV27 with TRBJ2-7; 8 bases fit TRBD1. Germline-derived CDR1 and CDR2 are MNHEY and SMNVEV (reference sequence). The length of the CDR3 is 14 residues. V dropped 5 bases and J dropped 2; count of bases not matched to a gene: 5.